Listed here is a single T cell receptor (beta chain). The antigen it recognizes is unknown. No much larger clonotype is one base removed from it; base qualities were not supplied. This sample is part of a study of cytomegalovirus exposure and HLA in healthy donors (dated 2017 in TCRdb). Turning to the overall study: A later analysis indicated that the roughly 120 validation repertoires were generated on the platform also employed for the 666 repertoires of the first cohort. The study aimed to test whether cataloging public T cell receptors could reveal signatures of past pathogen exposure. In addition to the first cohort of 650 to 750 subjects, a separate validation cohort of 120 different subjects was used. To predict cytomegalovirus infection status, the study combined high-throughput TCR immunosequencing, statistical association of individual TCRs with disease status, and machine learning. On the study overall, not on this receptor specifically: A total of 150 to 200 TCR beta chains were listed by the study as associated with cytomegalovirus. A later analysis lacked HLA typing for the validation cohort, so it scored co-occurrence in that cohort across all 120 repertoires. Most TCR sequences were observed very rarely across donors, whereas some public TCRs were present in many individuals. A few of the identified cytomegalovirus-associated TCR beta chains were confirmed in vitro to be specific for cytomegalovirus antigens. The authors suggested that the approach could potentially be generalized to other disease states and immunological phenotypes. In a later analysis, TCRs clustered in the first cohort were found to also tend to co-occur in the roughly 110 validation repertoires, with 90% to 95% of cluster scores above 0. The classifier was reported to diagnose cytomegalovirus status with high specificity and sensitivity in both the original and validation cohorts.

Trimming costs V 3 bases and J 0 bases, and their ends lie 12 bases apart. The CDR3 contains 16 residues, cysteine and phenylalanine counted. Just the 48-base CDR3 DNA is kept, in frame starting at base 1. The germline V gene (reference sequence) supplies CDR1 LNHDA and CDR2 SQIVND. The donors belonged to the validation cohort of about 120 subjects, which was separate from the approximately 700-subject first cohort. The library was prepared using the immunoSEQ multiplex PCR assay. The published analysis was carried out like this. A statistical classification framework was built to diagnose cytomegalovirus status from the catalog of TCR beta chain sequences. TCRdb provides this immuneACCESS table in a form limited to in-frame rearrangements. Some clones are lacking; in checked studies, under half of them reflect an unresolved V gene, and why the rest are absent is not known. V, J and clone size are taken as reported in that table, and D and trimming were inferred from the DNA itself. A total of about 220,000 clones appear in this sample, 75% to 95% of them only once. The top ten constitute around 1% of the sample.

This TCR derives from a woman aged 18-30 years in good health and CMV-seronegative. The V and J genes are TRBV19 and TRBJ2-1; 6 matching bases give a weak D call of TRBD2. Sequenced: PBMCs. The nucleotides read TGTGCCAGTAGTATTAGCGGAGGGCTCTCCTACAATGAGCAGTTCTTC. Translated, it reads CASSISGGLSYNEQFF. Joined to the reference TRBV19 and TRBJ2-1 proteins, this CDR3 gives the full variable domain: DGGITQSPKYLFRKEGQNVTLSCEQNLNHDAMYWYRQDPGQGLRLIYYSQIVNDFQKGDIAEGYSVSREKKESFPLTVTSAQKNPTAFYLCASSISGGLSYNEQFFGPGTRLTVL.